These 9 T cell receptor beta chains share one sample of origin, sequenced in a study of response to subunit inactivated influenza vaccine (dated by TCRdb to the late 2010s). The protocol used for the library was RT-PCR. Sequencing used an Illumina HiSeq 2500. TCRdb reprocessing: public reads trimmed at Q25 with fastp, clones called with MiXCR, in-frame beta chains kept. CDR3 protein sequences are deduplicated, and each keeps its most common genes and DNA. Here the sample has more than 250,000 distinct CDR3 sequences; roughly a fifth occur a single time. The ten largest clones take up 10% to 13% of the sample. The source material was PBMCs from blood, sampled about 20 months after vaccination. The receptors here all came from a man aged 50 to 69 who received an inactivated influenza vaccine. Donor details come from another sample of the same person, matched by shared clones.

This clonotype has just a few counts. The chain recombines TRBV20-1 with TRBJ2-4, with 8 bases matching TRBD1. CDR3 length equals 13 residues. Trimming took 6 bases from V and 4 from J; bases not matched to a gene: 5. The V gene's germline CDR1 is DFQATT and CDR2 SNEGSKA (reference sequence). Here the CDR3 DNA reads TGCAGTGCGCGGGACAGGCCAAAAAACATTCAGTACTTC. This encodes CSARDRPKNIQYF.

The chain uses TRBV6-4 and TRBJ1-6; tentatively, D is TRBD1 (6 bases). Deletions cut 5 bases from V and 10 bases from J, with 12 bases between. CDR1 is MRHNA and CDR2 is SNTAGT in the germline V gene. The CDR3 covers 13 residues. The CDR3 region is CASSLDSRSPLHF. In DNA, the CDR3 is TGTGCCAGCAGTTTGGACAGTAGATCACCCCTCCACTTT.

This clonotype was counted between two and nine times. This chain connects TRBV7-8 to TRBJ1-5; unclear D gene. Germline CDR1 reads SGHVS; CDR2 reads FQNEAQ. V lost 1 base and J lost 4, with 14 bases in between. The CDR3 runs 16 residues. The CDR3 DNA follows: TGTGCCAGCAGCTTAGAAGGCCCGCTCTTTAATCAGCCCCAGCATTTT. Translation gives CASSLEGPLFNQPQHF.

The chain is built from TRBV6-5 and TRBJ2-1; D is unclear. The CDR3 has 14 residues. V was cut by 2 bases and J by 9 bases, with 14 bases left in between. Germline CDR1 MNHEY, CDR2 SVGAGI. The CDR3 DNA sequence: TGTGCCAGCAGTTACGGGCCAACTTGGGGTGAGCAGTTCTTC. Its translation: CASSYGPTWGEQFF.

This clonotype has a count of ten or more. CDR3 sequence reads: CASSAGQGYEQYF. The CDR3 nucleotides read TGTGCCAGCAGTGCGGGACAGGGTTACGAGCAGTACTTC. The chain employs TRBV12-3 or TRBV12-4 and TRBJ2-7, with TRBD1 identical over 9 bases. The CDR3 is made up of 13 amino acids. After removal of 5 bases from V and 4 bases from J, the junction contained 3 bases not matched to a gene.

This clonotype was seen a handful of times. The rearrangement uses TRBV6-5 and TRBJ2-6; TRBD1 matches 12 bases. The germline V gene encodes CDR1 MNHEY and CDR2 SVGAGI. The CDR3 spans 19 residues. The V gene end was trimmed by 0 bases and the J gene end by 0 bases; junction bases not matched to a gene: 3. CDR3 protein: CASSYSGQGASSGANVLTF. The CDR3 region has the DNA TGTGCCAGCAGTTACTCGGGACAGGGGGCCTCCTCTGGGGCCAACGTCCTGACTTTC.

This chain joins TRBV24-1 and TRBJ2-7; 9 nucleotides line up with TRBD1. CDR1 is KGHDR, CDR2 SFDVKD, per germline. The CDR3 consists of 14 residues. The V and J ends lost 2 bases and 4 bases, in that order; junction bases with no gene match: 2. DNA for the CDR3: TGTGCCACCAGTGATTCTGGGACAGGGTACGAGCAGTACTTC. Its protein is CATSDSGTGYEQYF.

V and J are TRBV7-9 and TRBJ2-7, with D perhaps TRBD2 (7 bases). V lost 6 bases and J 2 bases, leaving 14 bases between the germline ends. CDR3 length: 14 amino acids. Germline CDR1 SEHNR, CDR2 FQNEAQ (reference sequence). The CDR3 loop reads CASRKGGDTYEQYF. CDR3 nucleotide sequence: TGTGCCAGCAGGAAGGGGGGGGACACCTACGAGCAGTACTTC.

The chain is built from TRBV12-3 or TRBV12-4 and TRBJ1-6, with D perhaps matching TRBD1 (6 bases). The CDR3 covers 16 residues. V dropped 4 bases and J dropped 10 bases, with 20 bases sitting between them. CDR3 in amino acids: CASSSSGQTVRSPLHF. The CDR3 nucleotides are TGTGCCAGCAGTTCGAGCGGACAGACGGTACGGTCACCCCTCCACTTT.